This paragraph covers one TCR beta chain sequence. Its antigen remains unknown. Trimming took off 0 bases at V and 9 bases at J, with 3 bases between the two ends. The CDR3 consists of 12 residues. This entry comes from a study of post-analysis software for immune sequencing data. Across the study: The patients showed relapsing-remitting, secondary progressive and progressive-relapsing multiple sclerosis courses. Findings of the study overall: Patients had higher frequencies than controls of roughly 5 TRBV segments, including TRBV5-6, TRBV5-1 and TRBV20-1. Normalized Chao1 diversity was significantly reduced in patients versus controls.

Researchers reported that TCR beta cDNA libraries carried unique molecular identifiers. TCRdb used MiXCR to reprocess the PCR reads, holding one entry per CDR3 protein. The data contain about 620,000 distinct CDR3 sequences, roughly 40% of them singletons. This sequence was found in a girl aged 10 to 17 with multiple sclerosis. Material: blood. The genes are TRBV12-3 or TRBV12-4 and TRBJ1-6, with D unclear. The DNA for the CDR3 is TGTGCCAGCAGTTTAGCCGGTTCACCCCTCCACTTT. It specifies CASSLAGSPLHF.